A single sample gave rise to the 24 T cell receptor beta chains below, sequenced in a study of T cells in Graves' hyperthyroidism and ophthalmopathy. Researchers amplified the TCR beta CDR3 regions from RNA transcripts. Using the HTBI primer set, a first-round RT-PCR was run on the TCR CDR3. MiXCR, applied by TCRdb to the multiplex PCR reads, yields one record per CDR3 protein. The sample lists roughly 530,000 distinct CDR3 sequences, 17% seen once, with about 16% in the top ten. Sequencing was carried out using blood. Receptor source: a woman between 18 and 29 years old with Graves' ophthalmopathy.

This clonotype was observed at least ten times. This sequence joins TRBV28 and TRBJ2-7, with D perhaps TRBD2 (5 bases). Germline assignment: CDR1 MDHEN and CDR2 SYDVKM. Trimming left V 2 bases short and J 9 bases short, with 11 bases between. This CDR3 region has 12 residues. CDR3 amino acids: CASSLTGGGQYF. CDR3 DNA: TGTGCCAGCAGTTTAACGGGTGGAGGGCAGTACTTC.

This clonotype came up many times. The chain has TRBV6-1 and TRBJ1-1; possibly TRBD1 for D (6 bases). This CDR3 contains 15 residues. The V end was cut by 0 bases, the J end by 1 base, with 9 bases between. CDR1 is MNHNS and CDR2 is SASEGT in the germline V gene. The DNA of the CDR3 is TGTGCCAGCAGTGAAGCGGGGGCAGGGAACACTGAAGCTTTCTTT. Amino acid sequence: CASSEAGAGNTEAFF.

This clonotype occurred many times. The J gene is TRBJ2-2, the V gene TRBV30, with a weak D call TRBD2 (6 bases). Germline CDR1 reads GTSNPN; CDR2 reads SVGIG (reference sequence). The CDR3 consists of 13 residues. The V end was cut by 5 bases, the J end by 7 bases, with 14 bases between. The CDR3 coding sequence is TGTGCCTGGGGACCCCTCGGGGGCGGGGAGCTGTTTTTT. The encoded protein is CAWGPLGGGELFF. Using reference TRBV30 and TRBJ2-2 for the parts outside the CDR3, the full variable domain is SQTIHQWPATLVQPVGSPLSLECTVEGTSNPNLYWYRQAAGRGLQLLFYSVGIGQISSEVPQNLSASRPQDRQFILSSKKLLLSDSGFYLCAWGPLGGGELFFGEGSRLTVL.

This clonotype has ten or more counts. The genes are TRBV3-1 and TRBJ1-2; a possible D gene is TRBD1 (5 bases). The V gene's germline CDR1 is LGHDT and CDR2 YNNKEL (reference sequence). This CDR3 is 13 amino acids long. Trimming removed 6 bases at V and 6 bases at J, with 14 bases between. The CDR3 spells CASSHLGGDGYTF. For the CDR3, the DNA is TGTGCCAGCAGTCACCTGGGGGGAGATGGCTACACCTTC.

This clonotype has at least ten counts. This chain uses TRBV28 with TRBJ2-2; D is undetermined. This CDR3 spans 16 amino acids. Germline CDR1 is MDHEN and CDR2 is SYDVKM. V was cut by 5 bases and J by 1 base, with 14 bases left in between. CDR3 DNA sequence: TGTGCCAGCAGTCGAAAGTCTAATATGAACACCGGGGAGCTGTTTTTT. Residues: CASSRKSNMNTGELFF.

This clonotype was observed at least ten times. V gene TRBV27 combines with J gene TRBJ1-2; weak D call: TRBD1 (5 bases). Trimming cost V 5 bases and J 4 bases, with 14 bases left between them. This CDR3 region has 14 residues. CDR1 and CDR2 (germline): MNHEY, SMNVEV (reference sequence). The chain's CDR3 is CASSTGGESYGYTF. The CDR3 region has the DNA TGTGCCAGCAGTACCGGGGGGGAGTCCTATGGCTACACCTTC.

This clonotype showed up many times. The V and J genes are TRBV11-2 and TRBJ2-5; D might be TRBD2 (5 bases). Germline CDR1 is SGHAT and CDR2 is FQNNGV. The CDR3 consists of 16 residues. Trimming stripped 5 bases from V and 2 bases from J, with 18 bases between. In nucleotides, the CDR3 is TGTGCCAGCAGCACCCCGGGCGGGCGCCCGCAAGAGACCCAGTACTTC. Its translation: CASSTPGGRPQETQYF.

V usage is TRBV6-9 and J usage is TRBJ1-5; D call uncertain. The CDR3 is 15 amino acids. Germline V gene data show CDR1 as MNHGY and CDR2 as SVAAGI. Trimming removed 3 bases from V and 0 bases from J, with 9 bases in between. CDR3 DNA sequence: TGTGCCAGCAGTTACGGGGAGTATAGCAATCAGCCCCAGCATTTT. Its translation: CASSYGEYSNQPQHF.

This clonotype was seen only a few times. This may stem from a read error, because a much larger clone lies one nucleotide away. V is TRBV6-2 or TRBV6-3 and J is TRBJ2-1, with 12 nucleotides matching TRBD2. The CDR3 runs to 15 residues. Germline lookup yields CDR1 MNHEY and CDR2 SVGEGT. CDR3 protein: CAGRQLAGGYNEQFF. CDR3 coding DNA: TGTGCCGGCAGACAACTAGCGGGAGGATACAATGAGCAGTTCTTC.

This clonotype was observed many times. The CDR3 is CASSQGSWDRVGTEAFF. The CDR3 DNA is TGTGCCAGCAGCCAAGGATCTTGGGACAGGGTGGGGACTGAAGCTTTCTTT. This chain joins TRBV3-1 and TRBJ1-1; 9 bases line up with TRBD1. V gave up 1 base and J gave up 5 bases; unmatched junction bases: 11. The CDR3 has 17 residues. Germline lookup yields CDR1 LGHDT and CDR2 YNNKEL (reference sequence).

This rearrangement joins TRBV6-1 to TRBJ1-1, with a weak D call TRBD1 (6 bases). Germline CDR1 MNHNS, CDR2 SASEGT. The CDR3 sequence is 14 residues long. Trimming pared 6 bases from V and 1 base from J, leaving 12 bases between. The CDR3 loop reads CASRRDKQNTEAFF. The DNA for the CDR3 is TGTGCCAGCAGGAGGGACAAGCAGAACACTGAAGCTTTCTTT.

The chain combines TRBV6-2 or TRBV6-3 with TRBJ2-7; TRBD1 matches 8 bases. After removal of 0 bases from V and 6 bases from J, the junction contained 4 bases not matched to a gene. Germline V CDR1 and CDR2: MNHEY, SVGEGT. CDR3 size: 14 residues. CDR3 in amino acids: CASSYSWTGFEQYF. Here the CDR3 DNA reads TGTGCCAGCAGTTACTCCTGGACAGGGTTCGAGCAGTACTTC.

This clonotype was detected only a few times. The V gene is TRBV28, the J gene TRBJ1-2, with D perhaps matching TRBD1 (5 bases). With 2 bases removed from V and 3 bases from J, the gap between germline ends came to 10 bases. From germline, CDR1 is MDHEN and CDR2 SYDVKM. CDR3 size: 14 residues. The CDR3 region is CASSLTGVYYGYTF. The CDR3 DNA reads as TGTGCCAGCAGTTTAACAGGTGTCTACTATGGCTACACCTTC.

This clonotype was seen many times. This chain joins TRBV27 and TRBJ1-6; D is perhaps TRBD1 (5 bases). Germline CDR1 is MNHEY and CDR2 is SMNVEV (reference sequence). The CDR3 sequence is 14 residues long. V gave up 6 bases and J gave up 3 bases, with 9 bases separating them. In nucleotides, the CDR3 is TGTGCCAGCAGCTTAAGGGGCTATAATTCACCCCTCCACTTT. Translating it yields CASSLRGYNSPLHF.

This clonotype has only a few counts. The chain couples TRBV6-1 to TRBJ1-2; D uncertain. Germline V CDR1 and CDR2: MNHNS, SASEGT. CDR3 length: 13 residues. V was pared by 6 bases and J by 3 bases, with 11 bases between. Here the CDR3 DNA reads TGTGCCAGCAGCCTCCTAGGTGACTATGGCTACACCTTC. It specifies CASSLLGDYGYTF.

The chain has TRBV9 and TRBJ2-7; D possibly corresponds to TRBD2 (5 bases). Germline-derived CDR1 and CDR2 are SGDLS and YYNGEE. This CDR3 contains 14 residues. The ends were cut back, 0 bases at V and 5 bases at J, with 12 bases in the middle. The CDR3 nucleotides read TGTGCCAGCAGCGTAGATTCGGCTAGCAACGAGCAGTACTTC. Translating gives CASSVDSASNEQYF.

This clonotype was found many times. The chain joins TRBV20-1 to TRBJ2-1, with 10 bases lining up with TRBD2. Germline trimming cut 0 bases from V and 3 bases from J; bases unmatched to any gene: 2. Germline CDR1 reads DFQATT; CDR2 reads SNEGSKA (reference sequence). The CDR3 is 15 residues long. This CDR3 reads CSAREGTSVYNEQFF. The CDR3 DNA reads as TGCAGTGCTAGAGAAGGGACTAGCGTCTACAATGAGCAGTTCTTC.

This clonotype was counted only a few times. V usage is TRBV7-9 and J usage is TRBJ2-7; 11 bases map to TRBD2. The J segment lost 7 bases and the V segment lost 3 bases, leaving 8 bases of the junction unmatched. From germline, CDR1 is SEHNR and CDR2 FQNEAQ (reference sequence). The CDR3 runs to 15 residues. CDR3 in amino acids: CASSLVSGGAGEQYF. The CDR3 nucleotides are TGTGCCAGCAGCTTGGTTAGCGGGGGGGCAGGAGAGCAGTACTTC.

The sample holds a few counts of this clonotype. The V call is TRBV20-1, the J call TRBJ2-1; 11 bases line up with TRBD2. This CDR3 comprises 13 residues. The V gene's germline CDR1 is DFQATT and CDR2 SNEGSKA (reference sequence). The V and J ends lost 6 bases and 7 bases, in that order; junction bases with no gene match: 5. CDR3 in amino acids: CSAHSGGANEQFF. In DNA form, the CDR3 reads TGCAGTGCCCATAGCGGGGGGGCAAATGAGCAGTTCTTC.

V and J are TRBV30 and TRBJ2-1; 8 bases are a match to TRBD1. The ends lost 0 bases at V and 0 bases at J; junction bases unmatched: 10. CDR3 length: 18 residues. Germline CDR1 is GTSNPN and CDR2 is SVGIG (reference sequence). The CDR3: CAWSVKPDRGISYNEQFF. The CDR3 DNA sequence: TGTGCCTGGAGTGTCAAACCAGACAGGGGTATCTCCTACAATGAGCAGTTCTTC.

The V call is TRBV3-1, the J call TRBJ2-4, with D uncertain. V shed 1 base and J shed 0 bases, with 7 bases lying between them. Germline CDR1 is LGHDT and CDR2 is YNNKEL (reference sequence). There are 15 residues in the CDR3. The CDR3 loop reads CASSQGIIAKNIQYF. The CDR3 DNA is TGTGCCAGCAGCCAAGGTATAATAGCCAAAAACATTCAGTACTTC.

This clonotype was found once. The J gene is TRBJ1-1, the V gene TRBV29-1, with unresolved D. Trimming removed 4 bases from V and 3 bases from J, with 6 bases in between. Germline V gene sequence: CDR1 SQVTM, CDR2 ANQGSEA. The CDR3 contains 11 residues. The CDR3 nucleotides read TGCAGCGTTGCCGGGGACACTGAAGCTTTCTTT. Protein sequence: CSVAGDTEAFF.

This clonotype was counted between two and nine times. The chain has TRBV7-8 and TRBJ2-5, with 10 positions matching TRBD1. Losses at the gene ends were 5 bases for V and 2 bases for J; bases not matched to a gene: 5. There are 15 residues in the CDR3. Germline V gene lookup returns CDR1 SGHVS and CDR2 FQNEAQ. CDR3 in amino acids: CASSSRQGAQETQYF. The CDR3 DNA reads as TGTGCCAGCAGCAGCCGACAGGGGGCTCAAGAGACCCAGTACTTC. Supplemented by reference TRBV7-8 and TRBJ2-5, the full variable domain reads GAGVSQSPRYKVAKRGQDVALRCDPISGHVSLFWYQQALGQGPEFLTYFQNEAQLDKSGLPSDRFFAERPEGSVSTLKIQRTQQEDSAVYLCASSSRQGAQETQYFGPGTRLLVL.

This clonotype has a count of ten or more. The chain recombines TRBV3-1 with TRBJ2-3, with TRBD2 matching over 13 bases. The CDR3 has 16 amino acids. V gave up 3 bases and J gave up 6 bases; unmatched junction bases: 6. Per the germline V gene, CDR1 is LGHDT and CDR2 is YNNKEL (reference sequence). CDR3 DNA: TGTGCCAGCAGCCATATACTAGCGGGAGGGCCCGATACGCAGTATTTT. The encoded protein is CASSHILAGGPDTQYF.